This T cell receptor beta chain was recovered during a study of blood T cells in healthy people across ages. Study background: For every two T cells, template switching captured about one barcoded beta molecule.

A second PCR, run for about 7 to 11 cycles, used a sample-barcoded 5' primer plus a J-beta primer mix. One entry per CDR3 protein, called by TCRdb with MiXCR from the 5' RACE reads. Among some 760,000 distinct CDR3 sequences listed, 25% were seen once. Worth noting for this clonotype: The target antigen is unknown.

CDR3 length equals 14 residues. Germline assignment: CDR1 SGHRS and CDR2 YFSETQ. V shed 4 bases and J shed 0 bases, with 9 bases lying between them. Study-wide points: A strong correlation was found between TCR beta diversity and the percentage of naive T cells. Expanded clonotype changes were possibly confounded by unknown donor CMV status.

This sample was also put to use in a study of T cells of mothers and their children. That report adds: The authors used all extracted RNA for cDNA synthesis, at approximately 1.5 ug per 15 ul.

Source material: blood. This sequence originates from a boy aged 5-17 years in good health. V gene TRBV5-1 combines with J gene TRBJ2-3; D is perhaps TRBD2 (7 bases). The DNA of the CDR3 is TGCGCCAGCAGCGCGGGGGCTAGCACAGATACGCAGTATTTT. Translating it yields CASSAGASTDTQYF.